This T cell receptor beta chain was documented in a study of radiation and T cells in renal cell carcinoma. Regarding time point: blood 4 weeks post-SBRT, at nephrectomy. Treatment meaning: 15 Gy SBRT to primary tumor, nephrectomy 4 weeks later. Nephrectomy followed 15 Gy stereotactic body radiation by 4 weeks. The CDR3 is 17 amino acids. The ends were cut back, 3 bases at V and 0 bases at J, with 18 bases in the middle. The germline CDR1 and CDR2 sequences are SGHAT and FQDESV (reference sequence). Using immunoSEQ multiplex PCR, the repertoire was profiled, and TCRdb retains in-frame clones only, with some absent. The table shows under 100,000 clones, with roughly 82% occurring only once.

The rearrangement joins TRBV11-1 to TRBJ2-7, with D unresolved. This TCR was sampled from a man in his 60s with renal cell carcinoma. The material was blood, obtained from a patient whose treatment included radiotherapy and nephrectomy. The CDR3 is CASSLMKKGRSSYEQYF. DNA of the CDR3: TGTGCCAGCAGCTTGATGAAGAAGGGCAGGAGCTCCTACGAGCAGTACTTC.